There are a few counts of the clone carrying this TCR beta chain. The entry originates in a study of T cells after yellow fever vaccination. This CDR3 contains 14 residues. The trim removed 6 bases at V and 5 bases at J, leaving 12 bases unmatched. CDR1 DFQATT and CDR2 SNEGSKA come from the germline V gene (reference sequence). Each CDR3 protein is one row after TCRdb ran MiXCR on the 5' RACE reads. The sample lists 400,000 to 650,000 distinct CDR3 sequences; about a fifth were seen once. The chain couples TRBV20-1 to TRBJ2-5, with 7 bases aligning to TRBD1. This sequence was found in a man younger than 35 who received the YFV17D yellow fever vaccine. The specimen comprised PBMCs, sampled approximately 20 days after the first yellow fever vaccination. In DNA form, the CDR3 reads TGCAGTGCAACCACCCGACAGGGCAGGGAGACCCAGTACTTC. It encodes CSATTRQGRETQYF.